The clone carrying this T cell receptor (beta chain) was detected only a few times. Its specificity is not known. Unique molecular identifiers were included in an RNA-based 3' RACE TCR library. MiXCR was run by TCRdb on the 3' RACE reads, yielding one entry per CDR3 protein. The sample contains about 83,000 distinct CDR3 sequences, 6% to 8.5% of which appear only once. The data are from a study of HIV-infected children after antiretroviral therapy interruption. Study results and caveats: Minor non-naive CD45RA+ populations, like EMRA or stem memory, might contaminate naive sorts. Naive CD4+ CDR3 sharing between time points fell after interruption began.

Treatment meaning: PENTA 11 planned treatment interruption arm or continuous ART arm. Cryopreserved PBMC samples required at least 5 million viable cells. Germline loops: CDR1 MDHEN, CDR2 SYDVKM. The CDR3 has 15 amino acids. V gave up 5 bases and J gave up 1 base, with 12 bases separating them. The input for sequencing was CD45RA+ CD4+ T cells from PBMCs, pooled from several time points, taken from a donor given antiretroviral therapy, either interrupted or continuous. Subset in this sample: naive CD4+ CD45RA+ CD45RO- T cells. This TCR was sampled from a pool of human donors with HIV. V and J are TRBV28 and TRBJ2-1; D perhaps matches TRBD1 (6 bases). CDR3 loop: CASSPIQGSYNEQFF. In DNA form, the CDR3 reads TGTGCCAGCAGTCCCATACAGGGATCCTACAATGAGCAGTTCTTC.